This T cell receptor beta chain was recovered during a study of T cell responses to AZD1222 COVID-19 vaccine. In this sample, this clone turned up once. Produced via immunoSEQ multiplex PCR; TCRdb's table is partial and in-frame only. The sample holds 120,000 or so clones, around 94% seen once. With 4 bases removed from V and 10 bases from J, the gap between germline ends came to 21 bases. The CDR3 is 16 residues long. Germline CDR1 is SGDLS and CDR2 is YYNGEE. This clonotype originated in an adult in good health. Sample: peripheral blood, taken on day 0 of AZD1222 vaccination. This chain connects TRBV9 to TRBJ1-6; D might be TRBD1 (5 bases). The CDR3 DNA follows: TGTGCCAGCAGCCCGACAGACAGTGGGAATCGGTCACCCCTCCACTTT. It specifies CASSPTDSGNRSPLHF.